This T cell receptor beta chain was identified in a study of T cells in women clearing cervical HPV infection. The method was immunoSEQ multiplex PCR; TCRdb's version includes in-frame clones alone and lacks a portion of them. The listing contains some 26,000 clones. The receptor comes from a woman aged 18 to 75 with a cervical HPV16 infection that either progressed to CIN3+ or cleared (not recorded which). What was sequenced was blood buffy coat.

The covered CDR3 bases are TGTGCCTGGAGTTGGGACACCGCCTACGAG. Amino acid sequence: CAWSWDTAYE. The complete CDR3 reads CAWSWDTAYEQYF. The V call is TRBV30, the J call TRBJ2-7; D may be TRBD1 (6 bases). The read terminates 3 residues before the CDR3 end, so the remaining end is supplied by the germline J gene. CDR3 length: 13 residues. Deletions cut 2 bases from V and 2 bases from J, with 10 bases between. Germline V gene lookup returns CDR1 GTSNPN and CDR2 SVGIG (reference sequence).